This T cell receptor (beta chain) comes out of a study of T cells in Graves' hyperthyroidism and ophthalmopathy. The V gene's germline CDR1 is MNHEY and CDR2 SVGAGI. The CDR3 totals 14 residues. The V end lost 2 bases, the J end lost 4 bases, and 10 bases lay between the germline ends. Patients were excluded because of uncontrolled infection, other autoimmune disease, pregnancy or lactation. TCR beta CDR3 region amplification was performed from RNA transcripts. HTBI primers drove first-round RT-PCR of the TCR CDR3. MiXCR was run by TCRdb on the multiplex PCR reads, yielding one entry per CDR3 protein. Here the sample spans a few hundred thousand distinct CDR3 sequences, approximately 14% being singletons. This clonotype was seen a handful of times.

The genes are TRBV6-5 and TRBJ2-3; TRBD2 might be the D (5 bases). This sequence originates from a woman aged 18-29 years with Graves' hyperthyroidism that later progressed to Graves' ophthalmopathy. The material sequenced was blood. As DNA, the CDR3 is TGTGCCAGCAGTTACGACGGGGTGGCAGATACGCAGTATTTT. It translates to CASSYDGVADTQYF.